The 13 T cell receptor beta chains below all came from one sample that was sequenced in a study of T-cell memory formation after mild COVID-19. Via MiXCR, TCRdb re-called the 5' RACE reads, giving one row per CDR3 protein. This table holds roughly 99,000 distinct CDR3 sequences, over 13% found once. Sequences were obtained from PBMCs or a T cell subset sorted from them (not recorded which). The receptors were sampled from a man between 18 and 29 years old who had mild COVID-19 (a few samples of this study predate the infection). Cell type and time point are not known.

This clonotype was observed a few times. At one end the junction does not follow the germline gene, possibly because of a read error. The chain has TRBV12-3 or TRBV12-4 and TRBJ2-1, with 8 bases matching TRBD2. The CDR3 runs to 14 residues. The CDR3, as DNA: TGTGCCAGCAGTTTAACCCCGGGGGGGCCTCATCCTCTCTTC. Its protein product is CASSLTPGGPHPLF.

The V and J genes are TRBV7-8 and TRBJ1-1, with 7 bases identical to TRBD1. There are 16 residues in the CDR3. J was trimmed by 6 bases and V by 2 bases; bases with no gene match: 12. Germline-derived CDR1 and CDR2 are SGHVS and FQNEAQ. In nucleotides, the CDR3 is TGTGCCAGCAGCTTATTCGGTATGACAGGGCCTTCTGAAGCTTTCTTT. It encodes CASSLFGMTGPSEAFF.

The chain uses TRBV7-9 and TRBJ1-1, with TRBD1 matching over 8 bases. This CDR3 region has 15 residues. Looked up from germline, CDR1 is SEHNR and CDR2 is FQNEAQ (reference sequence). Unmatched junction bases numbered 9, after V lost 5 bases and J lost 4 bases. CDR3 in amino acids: CASSERDRGATEAFF. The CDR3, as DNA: TGTGCCAGCAGCGAGCGCGACAGGGGAGCCACTGAAGCTTTCTTT.

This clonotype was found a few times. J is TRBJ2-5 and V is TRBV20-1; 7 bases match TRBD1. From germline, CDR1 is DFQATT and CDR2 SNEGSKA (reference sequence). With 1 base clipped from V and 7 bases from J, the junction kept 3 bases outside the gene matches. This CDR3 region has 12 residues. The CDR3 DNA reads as TGCAGTGCTAGAGCAGGGGGAAGGACCCAGTACTTC. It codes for CSARAGGRTQYF.

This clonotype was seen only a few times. CDR3 in amino acids: CASSSTRQGYEQYV. Written as DNA, the CDR3 is TGTGCCAGCAGCTCTACTAGACAGGGCTACGAGCAGTACGTC. This sequence joins TRBV7-9 and TRBJ2-7; 7 bases map to TRBD1. CDR1 is SEHNR, CDR2 FQNEAQ, per germline (reference sequence). Unmatched junction bases numbered 6, after V lost 4 bases and J lost 3 bases. This CDR3 comprises 14 residues.

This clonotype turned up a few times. CDR3 DNA: TGCGCCAGCAGCCAAGCAGGGTTGGAGCAGTACTTC. Protein product: CASSQAGLEQYF. The chain joins TRBV4-3 to TRBJ2-7; D is perhaps TRBD1 (5 bases). Germline V gene lookup returns CDR1 LGHNA and CDR2 YSLEER. V was shortened by 1 base and J by 7 bases, with 8 bases between the two germline ends. CDR3 length equals 12 residues.

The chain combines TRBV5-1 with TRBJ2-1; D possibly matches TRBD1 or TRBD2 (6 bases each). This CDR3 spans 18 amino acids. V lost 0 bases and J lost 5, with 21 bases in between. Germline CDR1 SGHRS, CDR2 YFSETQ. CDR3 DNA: TGCGCCAGCAGCTTGGTATGGAAGGGGGGCCGGGATGACAATGAGCAGTTCTTC. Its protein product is CASSLVWKGGRDDNEQFF.

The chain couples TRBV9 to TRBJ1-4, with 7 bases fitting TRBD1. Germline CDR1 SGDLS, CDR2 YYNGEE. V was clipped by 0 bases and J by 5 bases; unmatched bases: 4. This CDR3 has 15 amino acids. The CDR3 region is CASSVGGTANEKLFF. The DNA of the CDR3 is TGTGCCAGCAGCGTAGGTGGGACAGCAAATGAAAAACTGTTTTTT.

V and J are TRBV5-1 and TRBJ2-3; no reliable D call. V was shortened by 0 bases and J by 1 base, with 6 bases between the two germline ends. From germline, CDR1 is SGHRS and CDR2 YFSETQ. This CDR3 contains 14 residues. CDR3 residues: CASSLAYGTDTQYF. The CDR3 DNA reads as TGCGCCAGCAGCTTGGCGTATGGCACAGATACGCAGTATTTT.

The CDR3 DNA reads TGTGCCACCGAGACCCGGGGGCGCGCAGATACGCAGTATTTT. Its translation: CATETRGRADTQYF. This chain links TRBV19 with TRBJ2-3, with D possibly being TRBD1 or TRBD2 (6 bases each). The CDR3 length is 14 residues. Germline CDR1 is LNHDA and CDR2 is SQIVND (reference sequence). Trimming took off 10 bases at V and 4 bases at J, with 18 bases between the two ends.

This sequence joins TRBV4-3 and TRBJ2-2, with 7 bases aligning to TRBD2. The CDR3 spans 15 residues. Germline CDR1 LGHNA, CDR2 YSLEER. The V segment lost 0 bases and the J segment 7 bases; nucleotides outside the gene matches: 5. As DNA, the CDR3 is TGCGCCAGCAGCCAAGAGCGGGGGAATTTCGGGGAGCTGTTTTTT. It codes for CASSQERGNFGELFF.

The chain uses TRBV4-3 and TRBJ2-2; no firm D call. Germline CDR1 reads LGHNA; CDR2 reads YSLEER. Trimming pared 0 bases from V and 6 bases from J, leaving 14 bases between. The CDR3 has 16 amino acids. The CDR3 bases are TGCGCCAGCAGCCAAGATATAGGGCGGTCCGCCGGGGAGCTGTTTTTT. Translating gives CASSQDIGRSAGELFF.

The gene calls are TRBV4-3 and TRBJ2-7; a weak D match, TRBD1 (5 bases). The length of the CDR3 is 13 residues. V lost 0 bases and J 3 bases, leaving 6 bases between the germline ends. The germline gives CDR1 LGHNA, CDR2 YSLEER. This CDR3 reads CASSQDQGYEQYF. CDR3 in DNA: TGCGCCAGCAGCCAAGATCAGGGCTACGAGCAGTACTTC.